This T cell receptor beta chain was identified during a study of T-cell memory formation after mild COVID-19 (TCRdb year 2021). As for the study more broadly: Most TCR sequence clusters were specific to one of the two donors. Longitudinal TCRalpha and TCRbeta repertoire sequencing tracked T-cell clones expanding and contracting after mild COVID-19 in two donors. Two young, previously healthy adult volunteers, one female and one male, were included in the cohort.

What the authors observed across the whole study: The study covered only a couple of mild cases, and larger cohorts including severe cases with pre-infection samples were considered necessary. Clones that contracted from day 15 to 85 showed balanced CD4/CD8 phenotypes, whereas a second wave of clones that expanded from day 15 to 37 leaned towards CD4+. Contracting CD4+ clones appeared mostly in the CM and EM memory subsets, whereas CD8+ clones were enriched in EMRA. The detection of some responding clones in pre-infection memory suggests that pre-existing cross-reactive memory T cells joined the SARS-CoV-2 response. SARS-CoV-2 specificity was not confirmed for the second-wave clones peaking on day 37.

The instrument was an Illumina NovaSeq 6000. cDNA libraries for TCRalpha and TCRbeta were prepared by 5'RACE using constant-segment primers, with sample barcodes and unique molecular identifiers added. Trizol reagent was used to extract RNA from every sample. Amplification of the libraries took two PCR steps, and the second step added a second sample barcode plus Illumina TruSeq adapters. Libraries were sequenced on an Illumina NovaSeq with 2 x 150 bp paired-end reads. The authors' pipeline ran thus. Demultiplexing of reads and collapsing into UMI-guided consensus sequences were performed with migec v1.2.7. Using mixcr v2.1.11, UMI consensuses were aligned to TRA and TRB V and J templates and then assembled into clonotypes. A clonotype was counted as expanded or contracted only when both edgeR and NoisET called the clonotype significant, with the noise models trained on biological replicates. For edgeR calls, the thresholds were a false discovery rate-adjusted p below 0.01 and a log2 fold-change of 1. As an exploratory analysis of dynamics, PCA with hierarchical clustering was applied to max-normalized trajectories of the 1000 most abundant clonotypes. Each responding clone was given a CD4 or CD8 phenotype based on the CD4+ and CD8+ repertoires, which had been sequenced separately. TCRdb reran the public reads through fastp at Q25 and MiXCR, keeping productive beta chains. Identical CDR3 proteins give one entry, which carries the most common genes and DNA. These V and J calls derive from TCRdb rather than the authors' analysis. The table for this sample lists 400,000 or so distinct CDR3 sequences; over 15% of them were counted only once. About 8.8% of the sample lies in the top ten.

Concerning this clonotype: It has no known antigen specificity. No much larger clone exists at a distance of one base, and base qualities are not known.

CDR3 length: 16 amino acids, cysteine to phenylalanine. The entry retains the CDR3 DNA only, 48 bases that are in frame from base 1. Via the germline V gene (reference sequence), CDR1 is PRHDT and CDR2 FYEKMQ. The germline ends are 12 bases apart after V is trimmed by 2 bases and J by 2 bases. PBMCs were isolated by Ficoll-Paque density gradient centrifugation. Source material: PBMCs or a T cell subset sorted from them (not recorded which). The chain links TRBV13 with TRBJ2-2; the D region possibly corresponds to TRBD1 (6 bases align). This sequence was found in an adult woman who had mild COVID-19 (a few samples of this study predate the infection). The sample titles of this study are shuffled in the database, so cell type and time point are left out; the donor was told from shared clones. The DNA reads as follows: TGTGCCAGCAGCTTAATGTGGGGGCCCAACACCGGGGAGCTGTTTTTT. Translated, this gives CASSLMWGPNTGELFF.